The rows below give T cell receptor beta chains drawn from one sample of a study of control samples from healthy donors and cancer patients. Assay: immunoSEQ multiplex PCR; the TCRdb copy retains only in-frame clones and omits some. Of 70,000 to 80,000 clones listed, approximately 84% were seen once; the top ten hold over 12%. Sequenced: blood. These receptors originate from a man in his forties or fifties in good health. Each CDR3 is given without its conserved first and last residue.

TRBJ2-1	TRBV28	ASSFSTGSSYNEQF
TRBJ2-7	TRBV7-8	ASRTAGTGPYEQY
TRBJ2-3	TRBV21-1	ASSITSGRFADTQY
TRBJ2-4	TRBV7-2	ASSHSVRGNIQY
TRBJ2-1	TRBV5-4	ASSRGERNEQF
TRBJ2-7	TRBV7-8	ASSHTRHEQY
TRBJ2-3	TRBV14	ASSQGTDTQY
TRBJ2-1	TRBV5-8	ASKSQRANSYNEQF
TRBJ2-7	TRBV19	ASSGNRLAPSYEQY
TRBJ2-5	TRBV4-3	ASSQDWGSSETQY
TRBJ1-2	TRBV3-1/TRBV3-2	ASSRTGNAYT
TRBJ2-5	TRBV11-2	ASSSLRYPETQY
TRBJ2-5	TRBV4-1	ASSQDREGETQY
TRBJ2-1	TRBV23-1	ASSHSPGVLGPYNEQF
TRBJ2-2	TRBV10-3	AISESTTLTGELF
TRBJ2-1	TRBV9	ASSVASSSYNEQF
TRBJ1-2	TRBV4-3	ASSQSPGQNYGYT
TRBJ2-7	TRBV5-4	ATSAGGNSYEQY
TRBJ1-1	TRBV29-1	SVSTGGPGTEAF
TRBJ2-6	TRBV30	AWSVLTQDRGSGANVLT
TRBJ2-7	TRBV27	ASSLLWTDYEQY
TRBJ1-5	TRBV15	ATSRAPGQGGNQPQH
TRBJ1-4	TRBV19	ASSSPRDIYSTNEKLF
TRBJ1-1	TRBV6-5	ATTPRGLNTEAF
TRBJ2-1	TRBV27	ASSLFQGSYNEQF
TRBJ2-7	TRBV27	ASSAGANPYEQY
TRBJ2-7	TRBV10-3	AISENVAGIYEQY
TRBJ2-3	TRBV3-1/TRBV3-2	ASSQRNSLGNTQY
TRBJ1-5	TRBV6-6	ASTQQTGAQPQH
TRBJ1-6	TRBV5-1	ASSFSVAVSPLH
TRBJ2-3	TRBV4-1	ASSQDTQLAGGGDTQY
TRBJ2-7	TRBV12-3/TRBV12-4	ASGAGGPSV
TRBJ1-5	TRBV2	ASSLRGFGNQPQH
TRBJ2-7	TRBV5-4	ASSLGQATPYEQY
TRBJ2-3	TRBV5-6	ASSSHQGAESTDTQY
TRBJ1-1	TRBV19	ASSRTGTGNTEAF
TRBJ1-3	TRBV7-2	ASSLGPGGRDTIY
TRBJ2-6	TRBV27	ASSLGTLSSAGANVLT
TRBJ2-7	TRBV4-1	ASSQGQGRGYEQY
TRBJ1-1	TRBV28	ASSSDRMNTEAF
TRBJ1-4	TRBV19	AIHDTQNEKLF
TRBJ1-5	TRBV24-1	ATSDPQGMEPQH
TRBJ2-5	TRBV4-1	ASSQESLGSPLETQY
TRBJ2-1	TRBV25-1	ASSEPGEGGQF
TRBJ2-2	TRBV2	ASRPGAGELF
TRBJ2-3	TRBV9	ASSMSGRADTQY
TRBJ1-1	TRBV18	ASSNEGGEYTEAF
TRBJ2-4	TRBV11-2	ASRTVGSGKNIQY
TRBJ1-1	TRBV25-1	ASSFRGEEAF
TRBJ2-2	TRBV6-6	ASNQGGNTGELF
TRBJ2-7	TRBV6-5	ASSFGGNSYEQY
TRBJ2-3	TRBV5-1	ASSATRTSFRDTQY
TRBJ2-7	TRBV27	ASSPLRGDRGSISYEQY
TRBJ2-1	TRBV27	ASSRDGLAGSYNEQF
TRBJ2-3	TRBV5-5	ASSHGQGDVTDTQY
TRBJ1-2	TRBV11-2	ASSVGQGANGYT
TRBJ1-1	TRBV9	ASSVAGTAFGTEAF
TRBJ2-3	TRBV7-6	ASSLRNGAVRPDTQY
TRBJ2-2	TRBV7-2	ASSLGNTGELF